The sequence of this T cell receptor beta chain was determined in a study of blood T cell repertoires in COVID-19. Overall study context: In each case, the material was cDNA or gDNA derived from T cells, B-cell-depleted T cells, or PBMCs.

Sequencing was performed with immunoSEQ multiplex PCR; in TCRdb, only in-frame clones are kept and a portion is missing. The repertoire holds over 90,000 clones, nearly 90% seen once, with 2% to 2.5% in the top ten. Germline CDR1 reads MNHEY; CDR2 reads SVGAGI. J was trimmed by 7 bases and V by 6 bases; bases with no gene match: 11. CDR3 size: 14 residues. What was sequenced was peripheral blood. The receptor comes from a man between 50 and 59 years old with active COVID-19. This rearrangement joins TRBV6-5 to TRBJ1-2; 7 bases are shared with TRBD1. CDR3 protein: CASSKAQGLSGYTF. In DNA form, the CDR3 reads TGTGCCAGCAGCAAGGCACAGGGGCTTAGTGGCTACACCTTC.